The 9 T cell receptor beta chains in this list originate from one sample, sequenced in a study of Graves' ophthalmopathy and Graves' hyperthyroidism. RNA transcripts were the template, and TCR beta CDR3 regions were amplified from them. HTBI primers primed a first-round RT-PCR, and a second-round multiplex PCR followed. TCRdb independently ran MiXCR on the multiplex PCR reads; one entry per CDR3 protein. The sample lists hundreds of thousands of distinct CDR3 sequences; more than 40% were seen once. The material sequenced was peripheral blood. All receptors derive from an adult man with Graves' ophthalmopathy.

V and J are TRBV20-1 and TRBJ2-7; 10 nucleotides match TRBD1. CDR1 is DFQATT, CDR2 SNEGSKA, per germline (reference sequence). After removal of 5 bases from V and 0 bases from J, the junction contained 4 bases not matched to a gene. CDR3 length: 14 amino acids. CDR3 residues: CSAGGQGISYEQYF. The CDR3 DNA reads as TGCAGTGCTGGGGGACAGGGGATCTCCTACGAGCAGTACTTC.

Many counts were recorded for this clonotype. Here the CDR3 reads CASRRDQETQYF. In DNA, the CDR3 is TGTGCCAGCAGACGGGACCAAGAGACCCAGTACTTC. The chain recombines TRBV2 with TRBJ2-5; D unclear. Germline CDR1 SNHLY, CDR2 FYNNEI. The CDR3 covers 12 residues. Trimming removed 6 bases from V and 0 bases from J, with 5 bases in between.

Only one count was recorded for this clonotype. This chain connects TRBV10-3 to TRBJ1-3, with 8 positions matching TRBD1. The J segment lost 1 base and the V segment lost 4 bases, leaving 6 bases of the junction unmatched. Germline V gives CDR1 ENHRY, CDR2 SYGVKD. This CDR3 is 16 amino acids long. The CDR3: CAISVGRQGSGNTIYF. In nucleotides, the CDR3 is TGTGCCATCAGTGTAGGGAGACAGGGGTCTGGAAACACCATATATTTT.

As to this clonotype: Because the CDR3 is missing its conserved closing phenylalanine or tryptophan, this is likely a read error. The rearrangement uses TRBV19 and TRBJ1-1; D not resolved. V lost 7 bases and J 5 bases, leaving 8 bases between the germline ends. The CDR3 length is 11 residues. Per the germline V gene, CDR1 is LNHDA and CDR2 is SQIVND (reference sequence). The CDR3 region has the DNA TGTGCCAGTACCAAAAGGACTGAAGCTTTCTCT. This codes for CASTKRTEAFS.

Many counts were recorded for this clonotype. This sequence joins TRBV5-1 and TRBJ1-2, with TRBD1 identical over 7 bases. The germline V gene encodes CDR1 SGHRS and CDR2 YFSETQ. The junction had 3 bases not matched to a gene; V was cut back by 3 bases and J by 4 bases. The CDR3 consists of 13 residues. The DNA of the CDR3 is TGCGCCAGCAGCTCACAGGGGCGCTATGGCTACACCTTC. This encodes CASSSQGRYGYTF. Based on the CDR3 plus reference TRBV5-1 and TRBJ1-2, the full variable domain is KAGVTQTPRYLIKTRGQQVTLSCSPISGHRSVSWYQQTPGQGLQFLFEYFSETQRNKGNFPGRFSGRQFSNSRSEMNVSTLELGDSALYLCASSSQGRYGYTFGSGTRLTVV.

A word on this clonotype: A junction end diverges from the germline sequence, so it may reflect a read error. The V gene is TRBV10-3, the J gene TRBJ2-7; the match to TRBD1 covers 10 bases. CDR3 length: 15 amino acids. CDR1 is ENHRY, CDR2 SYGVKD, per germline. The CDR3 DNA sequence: TGTGCCAGCAGTACCGGGACAGGGGTTTGGTACGAGCAGTACTTC. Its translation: CASSTGTGVWYEQYF.

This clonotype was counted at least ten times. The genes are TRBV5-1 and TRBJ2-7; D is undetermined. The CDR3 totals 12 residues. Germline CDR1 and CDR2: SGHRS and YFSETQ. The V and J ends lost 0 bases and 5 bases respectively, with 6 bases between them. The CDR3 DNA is TGCGCCAGCAGCTTGGTCCCAGACGAGCAGTACTTC. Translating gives CASSLVPDEQYF.

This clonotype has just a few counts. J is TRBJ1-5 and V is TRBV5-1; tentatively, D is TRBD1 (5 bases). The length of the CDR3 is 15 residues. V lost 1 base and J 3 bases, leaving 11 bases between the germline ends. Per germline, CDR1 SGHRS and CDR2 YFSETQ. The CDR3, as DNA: TGCGCCAGCAGCTTGATTGGGGCCCTCAATCAGCCCCAGCATTTT. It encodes CASSLIGALNQPQHF.

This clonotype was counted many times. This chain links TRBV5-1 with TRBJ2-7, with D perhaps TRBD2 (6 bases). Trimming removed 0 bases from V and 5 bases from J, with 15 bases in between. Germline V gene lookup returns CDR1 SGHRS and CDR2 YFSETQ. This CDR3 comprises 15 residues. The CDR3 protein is CASSLAGRDFHEQYF. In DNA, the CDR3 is TGCGCCAGCAGCTTGGCGGGCAGGGACTTCCACGAGCAGTACTTC.